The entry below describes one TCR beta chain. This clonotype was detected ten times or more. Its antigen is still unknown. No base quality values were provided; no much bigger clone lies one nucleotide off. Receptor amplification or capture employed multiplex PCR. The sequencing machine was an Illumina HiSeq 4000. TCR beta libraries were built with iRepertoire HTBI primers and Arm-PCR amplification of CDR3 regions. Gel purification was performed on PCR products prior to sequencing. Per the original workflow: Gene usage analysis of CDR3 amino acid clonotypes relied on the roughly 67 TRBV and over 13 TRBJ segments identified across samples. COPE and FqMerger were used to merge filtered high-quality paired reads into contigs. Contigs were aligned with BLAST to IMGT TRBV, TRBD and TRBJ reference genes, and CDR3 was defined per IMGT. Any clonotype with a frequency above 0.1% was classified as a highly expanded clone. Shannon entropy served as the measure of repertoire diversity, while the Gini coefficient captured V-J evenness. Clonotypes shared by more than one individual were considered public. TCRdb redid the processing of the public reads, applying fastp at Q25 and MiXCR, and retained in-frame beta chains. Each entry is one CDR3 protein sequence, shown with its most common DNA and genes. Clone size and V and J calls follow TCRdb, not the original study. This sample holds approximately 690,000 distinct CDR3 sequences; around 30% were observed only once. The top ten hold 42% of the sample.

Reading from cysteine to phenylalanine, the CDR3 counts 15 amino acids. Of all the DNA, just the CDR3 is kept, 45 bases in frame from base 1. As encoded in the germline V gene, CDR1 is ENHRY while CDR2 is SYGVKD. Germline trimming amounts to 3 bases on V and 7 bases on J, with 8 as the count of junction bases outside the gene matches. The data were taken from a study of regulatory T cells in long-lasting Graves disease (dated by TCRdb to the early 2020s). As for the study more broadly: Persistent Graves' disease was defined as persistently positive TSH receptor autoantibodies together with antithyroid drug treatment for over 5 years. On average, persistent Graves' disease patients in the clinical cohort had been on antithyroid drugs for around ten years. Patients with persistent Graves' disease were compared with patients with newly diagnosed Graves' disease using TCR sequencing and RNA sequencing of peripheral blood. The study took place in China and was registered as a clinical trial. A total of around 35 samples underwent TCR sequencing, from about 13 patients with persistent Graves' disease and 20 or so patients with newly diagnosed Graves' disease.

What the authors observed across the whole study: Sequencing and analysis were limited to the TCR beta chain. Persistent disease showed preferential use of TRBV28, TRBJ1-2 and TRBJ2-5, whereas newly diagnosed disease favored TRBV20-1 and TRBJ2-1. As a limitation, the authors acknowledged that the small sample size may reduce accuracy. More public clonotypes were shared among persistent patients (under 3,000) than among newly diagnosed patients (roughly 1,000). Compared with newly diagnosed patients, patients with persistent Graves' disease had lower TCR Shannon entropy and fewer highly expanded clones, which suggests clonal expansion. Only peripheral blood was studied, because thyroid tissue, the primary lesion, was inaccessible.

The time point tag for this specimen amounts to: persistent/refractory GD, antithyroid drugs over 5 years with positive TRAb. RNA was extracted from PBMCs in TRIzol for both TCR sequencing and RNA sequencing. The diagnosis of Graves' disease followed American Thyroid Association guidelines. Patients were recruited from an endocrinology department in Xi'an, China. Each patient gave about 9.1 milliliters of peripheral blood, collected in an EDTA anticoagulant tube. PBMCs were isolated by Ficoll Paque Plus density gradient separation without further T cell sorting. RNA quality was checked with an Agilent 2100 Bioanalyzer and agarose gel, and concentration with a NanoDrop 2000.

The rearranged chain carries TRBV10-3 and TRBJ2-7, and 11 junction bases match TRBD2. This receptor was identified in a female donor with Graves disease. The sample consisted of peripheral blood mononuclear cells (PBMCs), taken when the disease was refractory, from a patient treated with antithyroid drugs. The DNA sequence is TGTGCCATCAGTGAAGGGACTAGCGGTTTGTTGGAGCAGTACTTC. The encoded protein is CAISEGTSGLLEQYF.